This T cell receptor (beta chain) was sequenced during a study of tissue T cells after allogeneic stem cell transplantation. This table comes from immunoSEQ multiplex PCR, and its TCRdb copy is limited to in-frame clones, with some not included. The table records about 4,000 clones, around 60% of them present only once. V lost 5 bases and J 0 bases, leaving 14 bases between the germline ends. Germline-derived CDR1 and CDR2 are SGHVS and FQNEAQ. This CDR3 has 15 residues. The source is a female donor of 60 years or more with lung cancer. The J gene is TRBJ2-7, the V gene TRBV7-8; the D is unclear. Sequenced material: tissue from the esophagus, taken at autopsy. The CDR3 DNA sequence: TGTGCCAGCAGCCCGTTTATGGCCCCCTCCTACGAGCAGTACTTC. This codes for CASSPFMAPSYEQYF.